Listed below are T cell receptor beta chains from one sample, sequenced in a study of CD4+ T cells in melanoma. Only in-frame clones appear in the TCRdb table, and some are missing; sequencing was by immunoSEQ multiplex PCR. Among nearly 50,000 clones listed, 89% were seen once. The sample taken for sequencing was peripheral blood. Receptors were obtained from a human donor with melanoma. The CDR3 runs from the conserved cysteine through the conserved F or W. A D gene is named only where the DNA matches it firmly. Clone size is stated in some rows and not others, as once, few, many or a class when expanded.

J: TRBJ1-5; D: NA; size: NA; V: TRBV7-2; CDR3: CAIGWGDPSNQPQHF; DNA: TGTGCCATAGGATGGGGGGATCCCAGCAATCAGCCCCAGCATTTT
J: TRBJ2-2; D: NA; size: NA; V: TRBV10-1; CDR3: CASSSGANTGELFF; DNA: TGCGCCAGCAGCTCGGGGGCGAACACCGGGGAGCTGTTTTTT
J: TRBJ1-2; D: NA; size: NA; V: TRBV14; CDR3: CASSQVASNYGYTF; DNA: TGTGCCAGCAGCCAAGTGGCCTCTAACTATGGCTACACCTTC
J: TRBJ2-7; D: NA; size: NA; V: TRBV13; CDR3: CASSSPVGPYEQYF; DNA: TGTGCCAGCAGCTCCCCGGTGGGGCCTTACGAGCAGTACTTC
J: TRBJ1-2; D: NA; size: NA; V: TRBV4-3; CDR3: CASSQEESNRQPVNYGYTF; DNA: TGCGCCAGCAGCCAAGAGGAATCAAACCGACAGCCGGTTAACTATGGCTACACCTTC
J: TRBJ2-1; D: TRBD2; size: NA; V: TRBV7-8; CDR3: CASSFRGVNNEQFF; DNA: TGTGCCAGCAGCTTTCGGGGGGTTAACAATGAGCAGTTCTTC
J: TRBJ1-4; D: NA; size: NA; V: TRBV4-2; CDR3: CASSLDFREKLFF; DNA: TGTGCCAGCAGCTTGGACTTCCGGGAAAAACTGTTTTTT
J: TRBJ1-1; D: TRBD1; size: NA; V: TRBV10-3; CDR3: CAISESEGATEAFF; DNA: TGTGCCATCAGTGAGTCGGAGGGGGCTACTGAAGCTTTCTTT
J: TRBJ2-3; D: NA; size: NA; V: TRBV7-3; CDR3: CASSLIDGWDTQYF; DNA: TGTGCCAGCAGCTTAATAGATGGGTGGGATACGCAGTATTTT
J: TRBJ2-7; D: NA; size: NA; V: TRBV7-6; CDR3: CASSSGDSSYEQYF; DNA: TGTGCCAGCAGCTCCGGAGACAGCTCCTACGAGCAGTACTTC
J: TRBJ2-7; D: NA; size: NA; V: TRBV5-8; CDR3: CASSFRVNPYEQYF; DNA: TGTGCCAGCAGCTTTAGGGTGAATCCCTACGAGCAGTACTTC
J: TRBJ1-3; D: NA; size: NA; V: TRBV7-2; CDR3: CASSLRMGRENTIYF; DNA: TGTGCCAGCAGCTTAAGGATGGGGAGGGAAAACACCATATATTTT
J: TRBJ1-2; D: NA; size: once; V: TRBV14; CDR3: CASSQGRTRGYGYTF; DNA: TGTGCCAGCAGCCAAGGGCGGACTCGGGGCTATGGCTACACCTTC
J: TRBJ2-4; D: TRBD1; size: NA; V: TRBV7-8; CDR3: CASSRQGAAKNIQYF; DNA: TGTGCCAGCAGCCGACAGGGGGCAGCCAAAAACATTCAGTACTTC
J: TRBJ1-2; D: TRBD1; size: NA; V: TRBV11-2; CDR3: CASSSPGGRGYGYTF; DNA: TGTGCCAGCAGCTCCCCAGGGGGAAGGGGCTATGGCTACACCTTC
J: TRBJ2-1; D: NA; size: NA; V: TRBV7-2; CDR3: CASRPSGREQFF; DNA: TGTGCCAGCAGGCCCTCCGGGCGGGAGCAGTTCTTC
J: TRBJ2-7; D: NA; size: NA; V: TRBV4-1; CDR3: CASSQVVDMSSYEQYF; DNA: TGCGCCAGCAGCCAAGTGGTGGACATGAGCTCCTACGAGCAGTACTTC